This section outlines one TCR beta chain sequence together with its context. Germline-derived CDR1 and CDR2 are SQVTM and ANQGSEA. CDR3 length equals 15 residues. After removal of 2 bases from V and 2 bases from J, the junction contained 8 bases not matched to a gene. These data originate in a study of T cell changes during pregnancy in multiple sclerosis. Repertoires were generated with immunoSEQ multiplex PCR, while TCRdb's copy carries only in-frame clones and drops some. Found here are tens of thousands of clones, 89% of them singletons; the top ten hold 6% to 8%. This specimen consisted of CD8+ T cells from peripheral blood mononuclear cells, obtained in the second trimester of pregnancy. The gene calls are TRBV29-1 and TRBJ1-2, with TRBD1 matching 7 bases. The clonotype comes from a female donor with multiple sclerosis, enrolled in a pregnancy study. This CDR3 is CSVERSQGTNYGYTF. The CDR3 nucleotides read TGCAGCGTTGAACGGTCACAGGGGACAAACTATGGCTACACCTTC.